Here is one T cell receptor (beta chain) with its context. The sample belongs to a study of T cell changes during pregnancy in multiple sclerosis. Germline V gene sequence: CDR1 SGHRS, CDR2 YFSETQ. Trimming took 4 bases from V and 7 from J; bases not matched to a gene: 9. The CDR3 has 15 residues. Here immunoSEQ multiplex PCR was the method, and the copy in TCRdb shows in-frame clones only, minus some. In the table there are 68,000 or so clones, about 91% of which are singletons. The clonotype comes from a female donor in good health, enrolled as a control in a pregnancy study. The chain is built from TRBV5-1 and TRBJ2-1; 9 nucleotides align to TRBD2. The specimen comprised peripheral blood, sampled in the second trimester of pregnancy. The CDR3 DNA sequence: TGCGCCAGCAGCCCGCGGGGGGGGTTTGGGAATGAGCAGTTCTTC. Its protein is CASSPRGGFGNEQFF.